These 15 T cell receptor beta chains share one sample of origin, sequenced in a study of OX40 agonist ivuxolimab in advanced cancers. Only in-frame clones appear in the TCRdb table, and some are missing; sequencing was by immunoSEQ multiplex PCR. This sample has tens of thousands of clones; 90% to 95% occur once, and the top ten carry approximately 25%. The sequencing here drew on CD4+ or CD8+ T cells sorted from blood, taken in a trial of the OX40 agonist ivuxolimab. The receptors stem from an adult with an advanced solid tumor such as melanoma, head and neck, liver or kidney cancer.

By share of the sample, this clone is medium-sized. The chain employs TRBV6-4 and TRBJ1-2; possible D gene TRBD1, 5 bases. There are 16 residues in the CDR3. Germline lookup yields CDR1 MRHNA and CDR2 SNTAGT. Trimming left V 3 bases short and J 4 bases short, with 18 bases between. The CDR3: CASSEMEGIPFYGYTF. CDR3 nucleotide sequence: TGTGCCAGCAGTGAAATGGAGGGGATTCCTTTCTATGGCTACACCTTC.

In its sample, this clone was seen a few times. The gene calls are TRBV29-1 and TRBJ2-1; a weak D match, TRBD1 (6 bases). Trimming took off 5 bases at V and 8 bases at J, with 16 bases between the two ends. The CDR3 sequence is 13 residues long. Germline V gene data show CDR1 as SQVTM and CDR2 as ANQGSEA. CDR3 amino acids: CSVTGIVGDEQFF. CDR3 nucleotide sequence: TGCAGCGTTACAGGGATCGTGGGGGATGAGCAGTTCTTC.

The V gene is TRBV28, the J gene TRBJ2-3; TRBD2 matches at 7 bases. The V gene end was trimmed by 5 bases and the J gene end by 3 bases; junction bases not matched to a gene: 11. In germline, CDR1 is MDHEN, CDR2 SYDVKM. The CDR3 extends over 16 amino acids. The chain's CDR3 is CASSPASSGETDTQYF. The CDR3 DNA is TGTGCCAGCAGTCCAGCCTCCAGCGGGGAGACAGATACGCAGTATTTT.

This chain connects TRBV15 to TRBJ2-7, with TRBD1 matching 12 bases. The CDR3 totals 15 residues. CDR1 and CDR2 from the germline V gene are LNHNV and YYDKDF (reference sequence). Trimming at V came to 4 bases and at J to 6 bases, leaving 7 bases not matched to a gene. CDR3 in amino acids: CATSNWGQGAPEQYF. The CDR3 coding sequence is TGTGCCACCAGCAACTGGGGACAGGGGGCTCCCGAGCAGTACTTC.

V usage is TRBV9 and J usage is TRBJ2-1; tentatively, D is TRBD2 (5 bases). Deletions cut 4 bases from V and 8 bases from J, with 19 bases between. Germline CDR1 SGDLS, CDR2 YYNGEE. The CDR3 totals 15 residues. As DNA, the CDR3 is TGTGCCAGCAGCCCACACTGGGAGTGGACCTATGAGCAGTTCTTC. Its protein is CASSPHWEWTYEQFF.

V gene TRBV6-5 combines with J gene TRBJ2-5; 9 nucleotides line up with TRBD2. The CDR3 is 15 amino acids. The ends lost 3 bases at V and 4 bases at J; junction bases unmatched: 6. Germline assignment: CDR1 MNHEY and CDR2 SVGAGI. DNA for the CDR3: TGTGCCAGCAGTTATTCAGGCGGGAGGGGAGAGACCCAGTACTTC. Its translation: CASSYSGGRGETQYF.

The rearrangement joins TRBV7-6 to TRBJ2-1, with TRBD2 matching over 15 bases. This CDR3 has 18 amino acids. The J segment lost 7 bases and the V segment lost 5 bases, leaving 12 bases of the junction unmatched. Per the germline V gene, CDR1 is SGHVS and CDR2 is FNYEAQ. The CDR3 here is CASSPGTSGRPGGNEQFF. The CDR3 DNA reads TGTGCCAGCAGCCCAGGGACTAGCGGGAGGCCGGGGGGGAATGAGCAGTTCTTC.

The chain has TRBV7-9 and TRBJ2-5; D might be TRBD1 (5 bases). With 2 bases removed from V and 1 base from J, the gap between germline ends came to 14 bases. The CDR3 has 16 residues. Germline CDR1 is SEHNR and CDR2 is FQNEAQ (reference sequence). The CDR3 DNA reads as TGTGCCAGCAGCTTATCGCAGGGAATCCCCCAAGAGACCCAGTACTTC. Its translation is CASSLSQGIPQETQYF.

V usage is TRBV4-2 and J usage is TRBJ2-3; the match to TRBD2 covers 9 bases. V was pared by 0 bases and J by 2 bases, with 6 bases of the junction left unmatched. The CDR3 runs 17 residues. Germline V gives CDR1 LGHNA, CDR2 YNFKEQ. DNA of the CDR3: TGTGCCAGCAGCCAAGAAGGCCTAGCGGGAAACACAGATACGCAGTATTTT. Protein: CASSQEGLAGNTDTQYF.

The rearrangement joins TRBV7-9 to TRBJ2-5; the match to TRBD2 covers 8 bases. Looked up from germline, CDR1 is SEHNR and CDR2 is FQNEAQ (reference sequence). The junction had 6 bases not matched to a gene; V was cut back by 4 bases and J by 5 bases. CDR3 size: 14 residues. The DNA for the CDR3 is TGTGCCAGCAGCTCAAGACTAGCGTTGGAGACCCAGTACTTC. Protein product: CASSSRLALETQYF.

The gene calls are TRBV7-9 and TRBJ1-2, with D hard to call. This CDR3 is 15 amino acids long. With 5 bases removed from V and 0 bases from J, the gap between germline ends came to 13 bases. Germline CDR1 and CDR2: SEHNR and FQNEAQ (reference sequence). In DNA form, the CDR3 reads TGTGCCAGCAGCCTCACGGCAAGTGCTAACTATGGCTACACCTTC. Translated: CASSLTASANYGYTF.

The chain links TRBV5-8 to TRBJ1-5; a weak D match, TRBD1 (5 bases). This CDR3 has 14 residues. The germline V gene encodes CDR1 SGHTS and CDR2 YDEGEE. Deletions cut 3 bases from V and 4 bases from J, with 11 bases between. Here the CDR3 reads CASSSPGLNQPQHF. CDR3 DNA: TGTGCCAGCAGCTCCCCGGGACTTAATCAGCCCCAGCATTTT.

DNA for the CDR3: TGTGCCAGCAGTTTATCGGCTAGCGGGAGTTACGAGCAGTACTTC. Amino acid sequence: CASSLSASGSYEQYF. This chain joins TRBV27 and TRBJ2-7; 10 bases match TRBD2. Germline V CDR1 and CDR2: MNHEY, SMNVEV (reference sequence). Trimming at V came to 0 bases and at J to 4 bases, leaving 3 bases not matched to a gene. CDR3 length equals 15 residues.

The chain employs TRBV11-2 and TRBJ2-3; D not resolved. Trimming removed 8 bases from V and 1 base from J, with 13 bases in between. CDR3 length: 14 amino acids. Germline V gene sequence: CDR1 SGHAT, CDR2 FQNNGV. CDR3 sequence: CASEGPRRTDTQYF. The CDR3 coding sequence is TGTGCCAGCGAAGGGCCACGCCGCACAGATACGCAGTATTTT.

Here the CDR3 DNA reads TGTGCCTGGAGTGTACCGACAGGGAGCTATGGCTACACCTTC. Translation: CAWSVPTGSYGYTF. J is TRBJ1-2 and V is TRBV30; 7 bases are a match to TRBD1. The CDR3 has 14 residues. Germline assignment: CDR1 GTSNPN and CDR2 SVGIG (reference sequence). Unmatched junction bases numbered 5, after V lost 0 bases and J lost 4 bases.